Sequencing of this T cell receptor (beta chain) was carried out in a study of CD8 T cells in ankylosing spondylitis. Study-level results: It appeared that ankylosing spondylitis blood was characterized by a TCR beta motif of under ten highly homologous variants.

Details on this clonotype: Its antigen is not known. One end of the junction does not line up with germline, which may come from a read error.

TCRdb fed the 5' RACE reads into MiXCR, producing one record per CDR3 protein. Here the sample spans 250,000 to 300,000 distinct CDR3 sequences, over 15% being singletons. The length of the CDR3 is 11 residues. Germline lookup yields CDR1 GTSNPN and CDR2 SVGIG (reference sequence). The sequence was collected from a male donor with ankylosing spondylitis or in good health (not recorded which). The sample was blood, either unsorted or a sorted T cell fraction (not recorded which). This chain connects TRBV30 to TRBJ2-3, with D possibly matching TRBD2 (7 bases). The CDR3 spells CAGRGGHTQYF. The CDR3 DNA follows: TGTGCCGGGAGGGGGGGGCATACGCAGTATTTT. Full variable domain (remainder filled in from reference TRBV30 and TRBJ2-3): SQTIHQWPATLVQPVGSPLSLECTVEGTSNPNLYWYRQAAGRGLQLLFYSVGIGQISSEVPQNLSASRPQDRQFILSSKKLLLSDSGFYLCAGRGGHTQYFGPGTRLTVL.